This note documents a single T cell receptor beta chain sequence. Its cognate antigen is unknown. The data are from a study of T-cell reconstitution after alpha-beta-depleted transplantation in children. Study findings and constraints: Some patients' high day-60 TCRbeta diversity was attributed to recipient cells surviving conditioning. Several hundred graft clones that had expanded were reportedly the source of alpha-beta T cells about two months after transplant.

A library of TCRbeta sequences, prepared with unique molecular identifiers, was generated. TCRdb re-derived calls from the PCR reads in MiXCR, one entry per CDR3 protein. The sample lists approximately 980,000 distinct CDR3 sequences, roughly 29% occurring once. V was trimmed by 6 bases and J by 3 bases, leaving 18 bases between them. Germline V lookup: CDR1 LGHDT, CDR2 YNNKEL (reference sequence). The CDR3 has 15 amino acids. The chain couples TRBV3-1 to TRBJ2-7; TRBD1 is a possible D gene (6 bases). Sequences were derived from PBMCs, mostly from graft donor cells, sampled 360 days after TCRalphabeta/CD19-depleted stem cell transplant. The source is a boy in the first two years of life who had a stem cell transplant for SCID, so the T cells may come from the graft donor. The CDR3 coding sequence is TGTGCCAGCAGAGACGGACAGTTTGATCGCTACGAGCAGTACTTC. Amino acids: CASRDGQFDRYEQYF.